Listed below are T cell receptor beta chains from one sample, sequenced in a study of blood T cell repertoires in COVID-19. TCRdb's copy holds only in-frame clones and misses some; the assay was immunoSEQ multiplex PCR. Of approximately 90,000 clones detected, 85% appear once; the ten largest clones hold around 38%. What was sequenced was peripheral blood. Receptors were obtained from an older man with acute or convalescent COVID-19. The CDR3 runs from the conserved cysteine through the conserved F or W. A D gene is named only where the DNA matches it firmly. A row's size may be missing; if present it is once, few, many or a size class.

d_call	v_call	j_call	clone_size	cdr3_nt	cdr3_aa
-	TRBV24-1	TRBJ1-1	once	TGTGCCACCAGACAGGGCGAGATGGCTTTCTTT	CATRQGEMAFF
TRBD2	TRBV27	TRBJ2-2	-	TGTGCCAGCAGTGATGGGACTAGCGGGAGTATCGGCACCGGGGAGCTGTTTTTT	CASSDGTSGSIGTGELFF
TRBD1	TRBV19	TRBJ1-2	-	TGTGCCAGTAGTCGACAGGGAAGTTACGGCTACACCTTC	CASSRQGSYGYTF
-	TRBV5-1	TRBJ2-3	-	TGCGCCAGCAGCTTGGGGGCTCGCACAGATACGCAGTATTTT	CASSLGARTDTQYF
-	TRBV25-1	TRBJ2-1	-	TGTGCCAGCAGTGAACCAGCGGCATACAATGAGCAGTTCTTC	CASSEPAAYNEQFF
-	TRBV29-1	TRBJ1-1	-	TGCAGCGCAACGGAGGCAGGTGAAGCTTTCTTT	CSATEAGEAFF
-	TRBV4-3	TRBJ1-2	-	TGCGCCAGCAGCCAAGTTGGGGGGGCGGACGATGGCTACACCTTC	CASSQVGGADDGYTF
TRBD1	TRBV5-4	TRBJ1-1	-	TGTGCCAGCAGCTTGGACAGGGGAACGAACACTGAAGCTTTCTTT	CASSLDRGTNTEAFF
TRBD2	TRBV12-5	TRBJ2-2	-	TGTGCTAGTGGTCTCCGGACTAGTGCTGGCACCGGGGAGCTGTTTTTT	CASGLRTSAGTGELFF
-	TRBV4-3	TRBJ2-6	-	TGCGCCAGCAGCCAAGGACAAACCGGGGCCAACGTCCTGACTTTC	CASSQGQTGANVLTF
-	TRBV19	TRBJ1-5	-	TGTGCCAGTAGTATCCCTAATCAGCCCCAGCATTTT	CASSIPNQPQHF
TRBD1	TRBV25-1	TRBJ1-5	-	TGTGCCAGCAGTGGCGCGACAGGGAATAGCAATCAGCCCCAGCATTTT	CASSGATGNSNQPQHF
-	TRBV5-4	TRBJ1-4	-	TGTGCCAGCAGCTTGGCTGGCGGTAATGAAAAACTGTTTTTT	CASSLAGGNEKLFF
-	TRBV6-1	TRBJ1-1	-	TGTGCCAGCAGTGAAGACAGGTATCTTTATGAAGCTTTCTTT	CASSEDRYLYEAFF
-	TRBV7-2	TRBJ2-3	-	TGTGCCAGCAGCTGGGGCAGGAGTCTTCGCACAGATACGCAGTATTTT	CASSWGRSLRTDTQYF
-	TRBV6-6	TRBJ1-5	-	TGTGCCAGCCGGGGGAGCAATCAGCCCCAGCATTTT	CASRGSNQPQHF
-	TRBV6-5	TRBJ1-3	-	TGTGCCAGCAGTTTAGCCGAAAAGACCGCCAGAAACACCATATATTTT	CASSLAEKTARNTIYF
TRBD2	TRBV15	TRBJ2-1	-	TGTGCCACCAGCAGAGAGAGGACTAGAGACAATGAGCAGTTCTTC	CATSRERTRDNEQFF
-	TRBV19	TRBJ1-6	once	TGTGCCAGTAGGGTACTAGGTTATAATTCACCCCTCCACTTT	CASRVLGYNSPLHF
-	TRBV19	TRBJ2-1	-	TGTGCCAGTACTCCACGGGGACTCTCCTCCTACAATGAGCAGTTCTTC	CASTPRGLSSYNEQFF
TRBD2	TRBV6-6	TRBJ2-7	-	TGTGCCAGCAGCCGGGAGGGTGGCGAGCAGTACTTC	CASSREGGEQYF
TRBD2	TRBV5-1	TRBJ2-7	-	TGCGCCAGCAGCTTCTACGGACTAGCGGGAGCTGGAGAGCAGTACTTC	CASSFYGLAGAGEQYF
TRBD2	TRBV5-1	TRBJ2-5	-	TGCGCCAGCAGCTTGACGGGACTAGCGCAAGAGACCCAGTACTTC	CASSLTGLAQETQYF
-	TRBV28	TRBJ2-1	-	TGTGCCAACAGGGAAGCGTCGTACAATGAGCAGTTCTTC	CANREASYNEQFF
TRBD2	TRBV28	TRBJ2-2	-	TGTGCCAGCACCCGACCCCCCCCGGGAGGGCCGAACACCGGGGAGCTGTTTTTT	CASTRPPPGGPNTGELFF
-	TRBV29-1	TRBJ1-2	-	TGCAGCGTTCCAGGGGATGGCTACACCTTC	CSVPGDGYTF
-	TRBV5-1	TRBJ1-1	-	TGCGCCAGCAGCTTAGGGAGGGCGGGCGAAGCTTTCTTT	CASSLGRAGEAFF
-	TRBV6-2/TRBV6-3	TRBJ2-1	-	TGTGCCAGCAGTTACCTCCGGAGGGGCCTCTCCTACAATGAGCAGTTCTTC	CASSYLRRGLSYNEQFF
TRBD2	TRBV6-5	TRBJ2-7	-	TGTGCCAGCACTGGACTAGCGGGAGAAGACGAGCAGTACTTC	CASTGLAGEDEQYF
TRBD2	TRBV3-1/TRBV3-2	TRBJ2-7	-	TGTGCCAGCAGCCTAGCGGGAGGGAGGAACGAGCAGTACTTC	CASSLAGGRNEQYF
TRBD2	TRBV19	TRBJ2-1	-	TGTGCCAGTAAGCGGGAGGAGATCTACAATGAGCAGTTCTTC	CASKREEIYNEQFF
-	TRBV7-2	TRBJ2-7	-	TGTGCCAGCAGCCTGGGCGGGACGGCCTACGAGCAGTACTTC	CASSLGGTAYEQYF
-	TRBV4-2	TRBJ2-7	-	TGTGCCAGCAGCCAAGATCACCTGAGGGAGCAGTACTTC	CASSQDHLREQYF
-	TRBV21-1	TRBJ2-7	once	TGTGCCACGGACAGGGGGCGTACCTACGAGCAGTACTTC	CATDRGRTYEQYF
TRBD2	TRBV5-1	TRBJ2-1	-	TGCGCCAGCAGCTTATCAGGGGCGGGAGGGTTTGGTGGCAATGAGCAGTTCTTC	CASSLSGAGGFGGNEQFF
TRBD1	TRBV2	TRBJ1-5	-	TGTGCCAGCAGCGTTGGACAGGGCGGCAATCAGCCCCAGCATTTT	CASSVGQGGNQPQHF
-	TRBV4-1	TRBJ2-7	-	TGCGCCAGCAGCCAAACCAGGGCAGAAAGACACTACGAGCAGTACTTC	CASSQTRAERHYEQYF
TRBD2	TRBV4-3	TRBJ2-3	-	TGCGCCAGCAGCCAAAACATCGCGGGAGTGGGGACAGATACGCAGTATTTT	CASSQNIAGVGTDTQYF
-	TRBV4-2	TRBJ2-5	-	TGTGCCAGCAGCCAAGCGTACCCAGAAGAGACCCAGTACTTC	CASSQAYPEETQYF
-	TRBV20-1	TRBJ2-7	once	TGCAGTGCTAGTAGGAGACAGACCTACGAGCAGTACTTC	CSASRRQTYEQYF
TRBD2	TRBV24-1	TRBJ2-1	-	TGTGCCACCGGTGGACTAGCGGGCATCGAGCAGTTCTTC	CATGGLAGIEQFF
-	TRBV28	TRBJ1-4	-	TGTGCCATCCAAGACAGTGCAACTAATGAAAAACTGTTTTTT	CAIQDSATNEKLFF
-	TRBV6-6	TRBJ1-5	-	TGTGCCAGCAGTGCGCAGGGCTTCAATCAGCCCCAGCATTTT	CASSAQGFNQPQHF
TRBD1	TRBV27	TRBJ2-5	-	TGTGCCAGCAGTACAGGGGGCTCACAAGAGACCCAGTACTTC	CASSTGGSQETQYF
TRBD2	TRBV19	TRBJ2-1	-	TGTGCCAGTAGCTCCACCGGGACTAGAACCGCGTTCTTC	CASSSTGTRTAFF
-	TRBV28	TRBJ2-7	once	TGTGCCAGCGTAGGCCAGCGGAGATCCTACGAGCAGTACTTC	CASVGQRRSYEQYF
-	TRBV19	TRBJ2-7	-	TGTGCCAGTAGTACGTCGGGGGGCTGGGACGAGCAGTACTTC	CASSTSGGWDEQYF
-	TRBV9	TRBJ2-1	few	TGTGCCAGCAGCGTGGTAGCGTGGGATGAGCAGTTCTTC	CASSVVAWDEQFF
TRBD2	TRBV28	TRBJ2-3	once	TGTGCCAGCAGTTCGGGGGGGGTGACAGATACGCAGTATTTT	CASSSGGVTDTQYF
TRBD1	TRBV7-9	TRBJ2-7	few	TGTGCCAGCAGCACTGGACAGGGGTCTACCTGGAGGGCCTACGAGCAGTACTTC	CASSTGQGSTWRAYEQYF
-	TRBV2	TRBJ1-5	-	TGTGCCAGCGTGGACAGCTATAGCAATCAGCCCCAGCATTTT	CASVDSYSNQPQHF
-	TRBV11-2	TRBJ2-4	once	TGTGCCAGCAGCTTTTGGGGAGGGGGAAACATTCAGTACTTC	CASSFWGGGNIQYF
TRBD2	TRBV6-5	TRBJ2-5	-	TGTGCCAGCAGGATGACTAGCGGTCTAGAGACCCAGTACTTC	CASRMTSGLETQYF
-	TRBV24-1	TRBJ2-7	-	TGTGCCACCAGTTCCCCGGAGACAGCAAACCCCGAGCAGTACTTC	CATSSPETANPEQYF
TRBD1	TRBV28	TRBJ1-5	-	TGTGCCAGCAGTCCCTCGACAGGGGTTATCAATCAGCCCCAGCATTTT	CASSPSTGVINQPQHF
-	TRBV5-4	TRBJ2-7	-	TGTGCCAGCAGCTTGGGAGACTACGAGCAGTACTTC	CASSLGDYEQYF
-	TRBV24-1	TRBJ1-5	-	TGTGCCACCAGTGGACTAACAGCGTCCCAGCATTTT	CATSGLTASQHF
TRBD1	TRBV6-2/TRBV6-3	TRBJ2-7	-	TGTGCCAGCAGGCCTACAGGGGTCGGGACCTACGAGCAGTACTTC	CASRPTGVGTYEQYF
TRBD1	TRBV9	TRBJ2-5	-	TGTGCCAGCAGCATCAACAGGGGCTACCAAGAGACCCAGTACTTC	CASSINRGYQETQYF
-	TRBV11-2	TRBJ2-2	-	TGTGCCAGCAGCTTTCGGGGAACGAACACCGGGGAGCTGTTTTTT	CASSFRGTNTGELFF